The clone carrying this T cell receptor (beta chain) came up a few times. The target antigen is unknown. These data come from a study of cytomegalovirus exposure and HLA in healthy donors. Overall study findings and caveats: Later work showed greater clonal expansion in HLA-associated TCR beta chains than in equally common others.

The PCR made use of 60 Vbeta and 13 Jbeta primers. TCRdb keeps only in-frame clones here, not all; method: immunoSEQ multiplex PCR. The sample holds about 180,000 clones, approximately 79% seen once. V trimming: 4 bases; J trimming: 5 bases; junction bases outside the gene matches: 3. Germline CDR1 reads SGHRS; CDR2 reads YFSETQ. The CDR3 runs 12 residues. This sequence originates from a woman aged 40-49 years in good health and CMV-seronegative. What was sequenced was PBMCs. This chain connects TRBV5-1 to TRBJ2-7; 7 nucleotides agree with TRBD2. The CDR3 sequence: CASSREVDEQYF. The CDR3 DNA reads as TGCGCCAGCAGCCGGGAGGTGGACGAGCAGTACTTC.